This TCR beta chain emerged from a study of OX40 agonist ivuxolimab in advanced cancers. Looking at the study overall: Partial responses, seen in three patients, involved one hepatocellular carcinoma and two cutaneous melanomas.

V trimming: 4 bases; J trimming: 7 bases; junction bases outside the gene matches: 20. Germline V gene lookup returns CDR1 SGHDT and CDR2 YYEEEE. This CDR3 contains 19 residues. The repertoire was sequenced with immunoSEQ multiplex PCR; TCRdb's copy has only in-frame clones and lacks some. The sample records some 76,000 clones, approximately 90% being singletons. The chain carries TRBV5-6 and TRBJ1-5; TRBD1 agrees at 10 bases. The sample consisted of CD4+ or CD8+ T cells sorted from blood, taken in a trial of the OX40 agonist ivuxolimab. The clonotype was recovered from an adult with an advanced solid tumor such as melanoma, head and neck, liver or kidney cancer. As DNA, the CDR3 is TGTGCCAGCAGCCGCCCGACCGGGACAGGGGCTAACTTCAGGCAGCCCCAGCATTTT. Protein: CASSRPTGTGANFRQPQHF. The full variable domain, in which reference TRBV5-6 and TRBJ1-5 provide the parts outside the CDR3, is DAGVTQSPTHLIKTRGQQVTLRCSPKSGHDTVSWYQQALGQGPQFIFQYYEEEERQRGNFPDRFSGHQFPNYSSELNVNALLLGDSALYLCASSRPTGTGANFRQPQHFGDGTRLSIL.